This T cell receptor (beta chain) is drawn from a study of blood T cell repertoires in COVID-19. Study context: Samples came from the United States, Italy and Spain, spanning acute and convalescent COVID-19.

Per the study methods: Amplification of reference gene primers was used by the study to estimate nucleated cell counts. Assay used: immunoSEQ multiplex PCR; TCRdb lists only in-frame clones, some missing. V, J and clone size reflect that table, while D and trimming were determined from the DNA. This table has about 91,000 clones, 88% appearing once. Trimming at V came to 5 bases and at J to 7 bases, leaving 10 bases not matched to a gene. The germline gives CDR1 SGHTA, CDR2 FQGTGA. This CDR3 has 16 amino acids. Sequencing used peripheral blood. The receptor was derived from a woman of 80 years or more with active COVID-19. The chain is built from TRBV7-3 and TRBJ2-1, with 11 bases identical to TRBD2. CDR3 region: CASSLNSGRARNEQFF. In DNA, the CDR3 is TGTGCCAGCAGCCTCAATAGCGGGAGGGCCAGAAATGAGCAGTTCTTC.